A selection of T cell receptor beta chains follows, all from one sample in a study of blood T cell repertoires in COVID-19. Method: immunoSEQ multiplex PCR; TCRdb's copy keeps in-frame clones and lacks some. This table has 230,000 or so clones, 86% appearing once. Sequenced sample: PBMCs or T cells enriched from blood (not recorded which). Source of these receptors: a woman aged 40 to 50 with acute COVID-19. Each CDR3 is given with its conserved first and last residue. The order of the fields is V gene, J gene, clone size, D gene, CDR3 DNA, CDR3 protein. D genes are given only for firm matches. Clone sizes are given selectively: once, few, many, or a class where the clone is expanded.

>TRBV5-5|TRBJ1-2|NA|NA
TGTGCCAGCAGCGTGGACAGCCGCTACACCTTC
CASSVDSRYTF
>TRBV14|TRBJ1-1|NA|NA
TGTGCCAGCAGCCAATGGACTAAGAACACTGAAGCTTTCTTT
CASSQWTKNTEAFF
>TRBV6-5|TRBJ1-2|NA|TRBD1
TGTGCCAGCAGGGTAGGGACAGGGTACTATGGCTACACCTTC
CASRVGTGYYGYTF
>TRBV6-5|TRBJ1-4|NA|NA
TGTGCCGTGGGTCGGGGAGAAAAACTGTTTTTT
CAVGRGEKLFF
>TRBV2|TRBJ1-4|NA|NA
TGTGCCAGCAGTGCTACAGGGAGCACTAATGAAAAACTGTTTTTT
CASSATGSTNEKLFF
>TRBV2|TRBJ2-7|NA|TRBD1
TGTGCCAGCAGCCACGACAGGGGGAGGAACGAGCAGTACTTC
CASSHDRGRNEQYF
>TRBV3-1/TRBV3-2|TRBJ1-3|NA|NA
TGTGCCAGCAGCCAAGAAGGGGGGGGCGCTTCTGGAAACACCATATATTTT
CASSQEGGGASGNTIYF
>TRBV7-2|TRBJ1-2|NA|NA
TGTGCCAGCAGCCCAGGGTACTACGGCTACACCTTC
CASSPGYYGYTF
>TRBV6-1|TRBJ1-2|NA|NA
TGTGCCAGCAGTGAAGTCATGGGGAGGGGATATGGCTACACCTTC
CASSEVMGRGYGYTF
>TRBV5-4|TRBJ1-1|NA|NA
TGTGCCAGCAGCTCCTCAGGGAACACTGAAGCTTTCTTT
CASSSSGNTEAFF
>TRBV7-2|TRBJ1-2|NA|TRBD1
TGTGCCAGCAGCTCATCAGGTCGGACAGGGCGGAACTATGGCTACACCTTC
CASSSSGRTGRNYGYTF
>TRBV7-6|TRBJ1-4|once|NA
TGTGCCAGCAGCTTAAACAACAGGGCAGTAACAAATGAAAAACTGTTTTTT
CASSLNNRAVTNEKLFF
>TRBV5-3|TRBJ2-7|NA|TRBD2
TGTGCCAGAGGTTCGGGCATAGCGGGGGGCGTTCCCGATTACGAGCAGTACTTC
CARGSGIAGGVPDYEQYF
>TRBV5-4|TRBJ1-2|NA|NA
TGTGCCAGCAGCTTGTCCTTCGGGGGAACTTTCTATGGCTACACCTTC
CASSLSFGGTFYGYTF
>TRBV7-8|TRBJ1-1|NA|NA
TGTGCCAGCAGCATTCAGGGAACTGAAGCTTTCTTT
CASSIQGTEAFF
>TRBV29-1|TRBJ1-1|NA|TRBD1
TGCAGCGTTGAAGAGGGCAGGGGGGCTTTCTTT
CSVEEGRGAFF
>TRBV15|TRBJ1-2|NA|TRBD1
TGTGCCACCAGCAGAGCCCAGACAGGGCTCTATGGCTACACCTTC
CATSRAQTGLYGYTF
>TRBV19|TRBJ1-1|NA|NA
TGTGCCAGTAGTGAGGCGGGGAACACTGAAGCTTTCTTT
CASSEAGNTEAFF
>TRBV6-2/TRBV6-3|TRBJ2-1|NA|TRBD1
TGTGCCAGCAGCGCAGCCCGGACAGGGAGCGATGAGCAGTTCTTC
CASSAARTGSDEQFF
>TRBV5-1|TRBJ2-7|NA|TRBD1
TGCGCCAGCAGGGACAGGGGGCTTTACGAGCAGTACTTC
CASRDRGLYEQYF
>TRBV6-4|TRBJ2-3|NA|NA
TGTGCCAGCAGTGAGACAGGTGATAGGGATACGCAGTATTTT
CASSETGDRDTQYF
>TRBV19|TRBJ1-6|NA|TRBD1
TGTGCCAGTAGTGCAGGGACAGCCTACCCCCTCCACTTT
CASSAGTAYPLHF
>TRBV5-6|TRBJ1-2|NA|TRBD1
TGTGCCAGCAGCTTGACAGGGGCTAGCTATGGCTACACCTTC
CASSLTGASYGYTF
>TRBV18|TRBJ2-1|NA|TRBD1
TGTGCCAGCTCACCACCTCGTAGGGACAGAAGTTTTTTGATTGTCAATGAGCAGTTCTTC
CASSPPRRDRSFLIVNEQFF
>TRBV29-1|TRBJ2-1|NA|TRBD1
TGCAGCGATGGACAGGGGGCATCGAATGAGCAGTTCTTC
CSDGQGASNEQFF
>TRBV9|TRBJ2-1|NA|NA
TGTGCCAGCAGCCCCCGCGTGACTACCTACAATGAGCAGTTCTTC
CASSPRVTTYNEQFF
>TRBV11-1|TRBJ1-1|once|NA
TGTGCCAGCAGCTTGTGGACAGACGAAGCTTTCTTT
CASSLWTDEAFF
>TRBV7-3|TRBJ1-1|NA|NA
TGTGCCAGCAGCTTAGGCTCGACAGGGAACACTGAAGCTTTCTTT
CASSLGSTGNTEAFF
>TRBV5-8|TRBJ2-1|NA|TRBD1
TGTGCCAGCAGCCTCCGGGACAGCTACAATGAGCAGTTCTTC
CASSLRDSYNEQFF
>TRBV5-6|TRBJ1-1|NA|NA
TGTGCCAGCAGCTTGTCGGGGTGGACGGAGAACACTGAAGCTTTCTTT
CASSLSGWTENTEAFF
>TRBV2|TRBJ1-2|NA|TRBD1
TGTGCCAGCAGCGCCTTTGGGACAGGGACTAACTATGGCTACACCTTC
CASSAFGTGTNYGYTF
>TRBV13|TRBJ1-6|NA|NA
TGTGCCAGCAGCTTAGCAGGTTCGGGGGGCCTAGGTAATTCACCCCTCCACTTT
CASSLAGSGGLGNSPLHF
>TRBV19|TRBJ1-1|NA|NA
TGTGCCACCCTAGTGGGGCAGGGTAGAAACACTGAAGCTTTCTTT
CATLVGQGRNTEAFF
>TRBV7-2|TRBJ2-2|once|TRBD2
TGTGCCAGCAGCTATTACGGGACTAGCGTCACCGGGGAGCTGTTTTTT
CASSYYGTSVTGELFF
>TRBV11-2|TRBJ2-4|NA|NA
TGTGCCAGCAGCTCCGGGGAAAACATTCAGTACTTC
CASSSGENIQYF
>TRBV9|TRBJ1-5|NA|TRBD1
TGTGCCAGCAGCGCTACAGGGGTCGGCAATCAGCCCCAGCATTTT
CASSATGVGNQPQHF